The clone carrying this T cell receptor (beta chain) was seen many times. Its antigen is as yet unknown. Samples came from axillary lymph nodes draining the breast cancer. This entry is derived from a study of breast tumors, draining lymph nodes, adjacent tissues. The germline gives CDR1 GTSNPN, CDR2 SVGIG (reference sequence). Trimming took 6 bases from V and 3 from J; bases not matched to a gene: 14. The CDR3 length is 15 residues. TCRdb re-called the multiplex PCR reads with MiXCR, one entry per CDR3 protein. The sample consists of around 230,000 distinct CDR3 sequences, about 30% of them appearing once. Findings of the study overall: Tumors had less TCR diversity than lymph nodes, more than nontumor tissue.

This sequence joins TRBV30 and TRBJ2-7; 7 nucleotides line up with TRBD2. This clonotype originated in a female donor with breast cancer. Some clones in this sample may be carry-over from other donors' samples. Sequencing input: axillary lymph node tissue. CDR3 DNA: TGTGCCTGTCATCTGGGGCGGGAGTGGAACTACGAGCAGTACTTC. The encoded protein is CACHLGREWNYEQYF.